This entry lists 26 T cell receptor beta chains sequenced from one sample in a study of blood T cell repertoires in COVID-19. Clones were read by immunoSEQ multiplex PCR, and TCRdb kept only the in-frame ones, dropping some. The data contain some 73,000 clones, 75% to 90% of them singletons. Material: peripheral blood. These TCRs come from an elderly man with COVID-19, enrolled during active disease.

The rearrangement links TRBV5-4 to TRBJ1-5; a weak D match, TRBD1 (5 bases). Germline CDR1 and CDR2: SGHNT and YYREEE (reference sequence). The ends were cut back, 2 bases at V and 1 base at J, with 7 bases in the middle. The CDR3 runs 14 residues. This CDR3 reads CASSFPGSNQPQHF. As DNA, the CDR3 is TGTGCCAGCAGCTTCCCAGGGAGCAATCAGCCCCAGCATTTT.

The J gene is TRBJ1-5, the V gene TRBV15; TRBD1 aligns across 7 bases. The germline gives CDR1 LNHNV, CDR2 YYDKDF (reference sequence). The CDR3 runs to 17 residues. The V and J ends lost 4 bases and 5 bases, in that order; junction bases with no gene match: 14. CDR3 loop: CATSTTGTAFSYQPQHF. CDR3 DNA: TGTGCCACCAGCACGACAGGGACAGCGTTTTCCTATCAGCCCCAGCATTTT.

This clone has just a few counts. CDR3 protein: CSARAGESSPLHF. The DNA of the CDR3 is TGCAGCGCCCGGGCAGGGGAAAGTTCACCCCTCCACTTT. The V and J genes are TRBV29-1 and TRBJ1-6, with D perhaps matching TRBD1 (6 bases). In germline, CDR1 is SQVTM, CDR2 ANQGSEA. The CDR3 totals 13 residues. The V and J ends lost 7 bases and 9 bases respectively, with 16 bases between them.

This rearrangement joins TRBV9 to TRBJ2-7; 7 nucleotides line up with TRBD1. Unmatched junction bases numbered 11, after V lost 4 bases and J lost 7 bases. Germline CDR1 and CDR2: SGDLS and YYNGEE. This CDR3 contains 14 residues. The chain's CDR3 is CASSTRQGFEEQYF. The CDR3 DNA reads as TGTGCCAGCAGCACCCGACAGGGATTTGAGGAGCAGTACTTC.

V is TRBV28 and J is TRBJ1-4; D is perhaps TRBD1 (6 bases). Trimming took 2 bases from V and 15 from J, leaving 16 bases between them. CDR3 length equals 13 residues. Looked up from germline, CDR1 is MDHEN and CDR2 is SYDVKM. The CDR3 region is CASSLQTRDTMFF. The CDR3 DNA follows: TGTGCCAGCAGTTTACAGACCCGGGACACTATGTTTTTT.

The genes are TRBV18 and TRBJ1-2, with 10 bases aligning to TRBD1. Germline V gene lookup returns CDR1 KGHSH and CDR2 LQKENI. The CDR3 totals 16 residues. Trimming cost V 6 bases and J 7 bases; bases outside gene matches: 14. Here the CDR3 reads CASSSGQGTFSFGYTF. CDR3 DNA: TGTGCCAGCTCGTCGGGACAGGGGACGTTTAGTTTTGGCTACACCTTC.

As DNA, the CDR3 is TGTGCCAGCTCACCACCGATCGGGGCTGAAGCTTTCTTT. It encodes CASSPPIGAEAFF. The V gene is TRBV18, the J gene TRBJ1-1, with D unresolved. V lost 0 bases to trimming and J lost 6 bases, with 8 bases between them. This CDR3 contains 13 residues. Germline V gene sequence: CDR1 KGHSH, CDR2 LQKENI.

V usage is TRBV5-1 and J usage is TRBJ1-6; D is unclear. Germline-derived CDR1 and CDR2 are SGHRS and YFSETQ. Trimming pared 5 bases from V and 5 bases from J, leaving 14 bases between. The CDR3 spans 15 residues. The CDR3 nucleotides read TGCGCCAGCAGGGTTATCGGGTACGATAATTCACCCCTCCACTTT. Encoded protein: CASRVIGYDNSPLHF.

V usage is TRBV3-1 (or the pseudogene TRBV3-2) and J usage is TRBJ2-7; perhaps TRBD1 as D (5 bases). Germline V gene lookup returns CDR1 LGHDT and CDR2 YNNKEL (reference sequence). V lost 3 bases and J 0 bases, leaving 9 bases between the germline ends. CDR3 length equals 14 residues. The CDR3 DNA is TGTGCCAGCAGCCATTTCAGGGTCTCCTACGAGCAGTACTTC. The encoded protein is CASSHFRVSYEQYF.

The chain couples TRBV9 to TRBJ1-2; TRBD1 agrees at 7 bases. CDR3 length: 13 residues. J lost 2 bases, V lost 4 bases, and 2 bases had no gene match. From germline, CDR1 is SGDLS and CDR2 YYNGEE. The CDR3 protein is CASSSQGNYGYTF. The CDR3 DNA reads TGTGCCAGCAGCTCACAGGGGAACTATGGCTACACCTTC.

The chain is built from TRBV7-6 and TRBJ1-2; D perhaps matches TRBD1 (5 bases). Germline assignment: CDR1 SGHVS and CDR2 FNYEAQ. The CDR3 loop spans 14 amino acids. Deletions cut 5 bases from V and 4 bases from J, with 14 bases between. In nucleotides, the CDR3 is TGTGCCAGCAGCCAACGGGCGGGGGTCTATGGCTACACCTTC. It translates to CASSQRAGVYGYTF.

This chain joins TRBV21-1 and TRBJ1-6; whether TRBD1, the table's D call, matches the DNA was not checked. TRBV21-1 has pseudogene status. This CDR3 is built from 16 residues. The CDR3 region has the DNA TGTGCCAGCAGCAAAAACCGGACAGGGATCAATTCACCCCTCCACTTT. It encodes CASSKNRTGINSPLHF.

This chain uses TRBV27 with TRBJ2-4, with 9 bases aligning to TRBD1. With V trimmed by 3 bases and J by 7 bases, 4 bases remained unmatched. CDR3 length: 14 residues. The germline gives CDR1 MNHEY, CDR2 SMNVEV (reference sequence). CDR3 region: CASSLDRGRNIQYF. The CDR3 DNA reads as TGTGCCAGCAGTTTGGACAGGGGCAGGAACATTCAGTACTTC.

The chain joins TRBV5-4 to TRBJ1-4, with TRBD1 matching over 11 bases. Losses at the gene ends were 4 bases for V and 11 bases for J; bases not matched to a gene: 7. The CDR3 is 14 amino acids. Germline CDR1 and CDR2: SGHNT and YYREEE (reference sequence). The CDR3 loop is CASSQGTGGGKLFF. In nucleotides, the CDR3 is TGTGCCAGCAGCCAAGGGACAGGGGGTGGCAAACTGTTTTTT.

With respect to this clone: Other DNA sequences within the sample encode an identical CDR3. Written as DNA, the CDR3 is TGTGCCAGCAGTGTGACAGGGAACTATGGCTACACCTTC. Protein: CASSVTGNYGYTF. The chain has TRBV2 and TRBJ1-2; 7 positions match TRBD1. The germline gives CDR1 SNHLY, CDR2 FYNNEI. The CDR3 covers 13 residues. J gave up 2 bases and V 4 bases, and 1 base lay outside the gene matches.

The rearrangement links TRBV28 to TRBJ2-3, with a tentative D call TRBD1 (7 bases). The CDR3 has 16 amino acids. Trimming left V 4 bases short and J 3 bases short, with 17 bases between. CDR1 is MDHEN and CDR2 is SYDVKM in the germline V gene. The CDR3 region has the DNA TGTGCCAGCAGTTCAACAGGGGCGGGACGAACAGATACGCAGTATTTT. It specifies CASSSTGAGRTDTQYF.

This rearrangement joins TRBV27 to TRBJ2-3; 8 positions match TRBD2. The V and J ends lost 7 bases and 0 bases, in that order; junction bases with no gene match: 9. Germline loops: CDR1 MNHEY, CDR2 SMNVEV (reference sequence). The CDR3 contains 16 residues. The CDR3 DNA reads TGTGCCAGCACCTTGGGGCGGGGGGCCAGCACAGATACGCAGTATTTT. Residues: CASTLGRGASTDTQYF.

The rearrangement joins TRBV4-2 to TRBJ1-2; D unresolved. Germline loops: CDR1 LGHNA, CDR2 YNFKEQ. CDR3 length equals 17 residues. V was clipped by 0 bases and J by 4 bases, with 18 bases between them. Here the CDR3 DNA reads TGTGCCAGCAGCCAAGATGGGGAGGACGGAAGACTCTATGGCTACACCTTC. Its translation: CASSQDGEDGRLYGYTF.

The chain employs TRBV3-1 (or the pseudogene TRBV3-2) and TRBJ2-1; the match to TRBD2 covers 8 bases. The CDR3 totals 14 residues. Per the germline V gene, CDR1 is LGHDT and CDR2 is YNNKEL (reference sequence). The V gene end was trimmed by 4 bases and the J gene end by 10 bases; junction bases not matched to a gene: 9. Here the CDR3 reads CASSLAGIGGEQFF. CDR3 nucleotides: TGTGCCAGCAGCCTAGCGGGGATCGGAGGGGAGCAGTTCTTC.

CDR3 bases: TGTGCCAGCAGCCAAGGGTCAGGGGAGACTGAAGCTTTCTTT. This translates into CASSQGSGETEAFF. This chain joins TRBV3-1 (or the pseudogene TRBV3-2) and TRBJ1-1; D perhaps matches TRBD1 (6 bases). This CDR3 comprises 14 residues. Trimming took 1 base from V and 5 from J, leaving 11 bases between them. Germline CDR1 reads LGHDT; CDR2 reads YNNKEL (reference sequence).

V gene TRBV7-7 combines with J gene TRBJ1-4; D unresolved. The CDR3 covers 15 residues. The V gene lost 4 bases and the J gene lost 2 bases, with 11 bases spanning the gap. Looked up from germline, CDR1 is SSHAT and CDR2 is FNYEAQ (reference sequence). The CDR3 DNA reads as TGTGCCAGCAGCTCCTCCGGAGGCACTAATGAAAAACTGTTTTTT. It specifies CASSSSGGTNEKLFF. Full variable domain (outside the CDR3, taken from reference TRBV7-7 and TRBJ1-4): GAGVSQSPRYKVTKRGQDVTLRCDPISSHATLYWYQQALGQGPEFLTYFNYEAQPDKSGLPSDRFSAERPEGSISTLTIQRTEQRDSAMYRCASSSSGGTNEKLFFGSGTQLSVL.

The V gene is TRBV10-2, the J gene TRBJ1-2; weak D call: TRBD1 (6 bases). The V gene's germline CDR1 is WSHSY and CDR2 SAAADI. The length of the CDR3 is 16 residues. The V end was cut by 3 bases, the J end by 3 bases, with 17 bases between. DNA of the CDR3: TGCGCCAGCAGTGAATTGGTCGGGGGGCCCCACTATGGCTACACCTTC. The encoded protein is CASSELVGGPHYGYTF.

The CDR3 nucleotides read TGTGCCAGCTCCCGAACTCCGACAGGGGGGAACACTGAAGCTTTCTTT. This gives the protein CASSRTPTGGNTEAFF. The chain is built from TRBV18 and TRBJ1-1, with 9 bases matching TRBD1. After removal of 6 bases from V and 1 base from J, the junction contained 9 bases not matched to a gene. This CDR3 contains 16 residues. Germline V gene data show CDR1 as KGHSH and CDR2 as LQKENI.

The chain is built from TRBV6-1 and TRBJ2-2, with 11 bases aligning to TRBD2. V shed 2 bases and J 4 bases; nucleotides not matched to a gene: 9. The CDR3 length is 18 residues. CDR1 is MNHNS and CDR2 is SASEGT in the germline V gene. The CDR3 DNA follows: TGTGCCAGCAGTGAAAGAATACTAGCGGGGGAAAGCACCGGGGAGCTGTTTTTT. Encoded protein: CASSERILAGESTGELFF.

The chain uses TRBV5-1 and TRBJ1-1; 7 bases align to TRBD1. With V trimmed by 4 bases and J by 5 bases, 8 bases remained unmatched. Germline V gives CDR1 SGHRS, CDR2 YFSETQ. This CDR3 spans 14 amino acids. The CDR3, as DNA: TGCGCCAGCAGCGCGGTACAGGGGAGTACTGAAGCTTTCTTT. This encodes CASSAVQGSTEAFF.

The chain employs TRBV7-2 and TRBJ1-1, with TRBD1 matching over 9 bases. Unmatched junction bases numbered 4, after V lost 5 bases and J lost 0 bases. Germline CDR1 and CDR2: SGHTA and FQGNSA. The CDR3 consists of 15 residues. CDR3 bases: TGTGCCAGCAGCCAAGGGACAGGGTTGAACACTGAAGCTTTCTTT. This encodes CASSQGTGLNTEAFF. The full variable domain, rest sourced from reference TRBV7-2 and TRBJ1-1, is GAGVSQSPSNKVTEKGKDVELRCDPISGHTALYWYRQSLGQGLEFLIYFQGNSAPDKSGLPSDRFSAERTGGSVSTLTIQRTQQEDSAVYLCASSQGTGLNTEAFFGQGTRLTVV.